Listed below are T cell receptor beta chains from one sample, sequenced in a study of beta chain features in type 1 diabetes. Sequencing was performed with immunoSEQ multiplex PCR; in TCRdb, only in-frame clones are kept and a portion is missing. The sample contains some 270,000 clones, less than 15% of which appear only once. The sequenced sample consisted of naive CD4+ T cells from blood. The receptors stem from a woman in her 40s in good health. Each CDR3 is given with its conserved first and last residue. The order of the fields is J gene, V gene, clone size, D gene, CDR3 length, CDR3 DNA, CDR3 protein. The D gene is left open where the match is weak. The size entry is marked missing in some rows and otherwise reads once, few, many or a size class.

j_call: TRBJ2-3; v_call: TRBV7-7; clone_size: few; d_call: TRBD2; cdr3_length: 15; cdr3_nt: TGTGCTAGCAGCTTAAGTTTGGCGGGGGCAGATACGCAGTATTTT; cdr3_aa: CASSLSLAGADTQYF
j_call: TRBJ2-3; v_call: TRBV2; clone_size: few; d_call: TRBD2; cdr3_length: 14; cdr3_nt: TGTGCCAGCAAACTAGCGGGGGGGAGAGATACGCAGTATTTT; cdr3_aa: CASKLAGGRDTQYF
j_call: TRBJ2-7; v_call: TRBV5-1; clone_size: .; d_call: TRBD1; cdr3_length: 14; cdr3_nt: TGCGCCAGCAGCTCTGGACAGGGGACCTACGAGCAGTACTTC; cdr3_aa: CASSSGQGTYEQYF
j_call: TRBJ2-1; v_call: TRBV5-1; clone_size: .; d_call: TRBD1; cdr3_length: 15; cdr3_nt: TGCGCCAGCAGCTTGGGGGACAGGGGGGGCAATGAGCAGTTCTTC; cdr3_aa: CASSLGDRGGNEQFF
j_call: TRBJ2-5; v_call: TRBV7-8; clone_size: .; d_call: TRBD1; cdr3_length: 15; cdr3_nt: TGTGCCAGCAGCTTTGGACAGGTCGTATCGGAGACCCAGTACTTC; cdr3_aa: CASSFGQVVSETQYF
j_call: TRBJ2-1; v_call: TRBV12-5; clone_size: few; d_call: .; cdr3_length: 16; cdr3_nt: TGTGCTAGTGGTTTGGGTGCGGGGAGCTCCTACAATGAGCAGTTCTTC; cdr3_aa: CASGLGAGSSYNEQFF
j_call: TRBJ2-3; v_call: TRBV7-2; clone_size: few; d_call: .; cdr3_length: 18; cdr3_nt: TGTGCCAGCAGCTTAGTTGGTTATGGGGCTTCGAGCACAGATACGCAGTATTTT; cdr3_aa: CASSLVGYGASSTDTQYF
j_call: TRBJ1-6; v_call: TRBV5-4; clone_size: few; d_call: .; cdr3_length: 15; cdr3_nt: TGTGCCAGCAAAAGCAATGGACAATTTAATTCACCCCTCCACTTT; cdr3_aa: CASKSNGQFNSPLHF
j_call: TRBJ1-4; v_call: TRBV4-3; clone_size: few; d_call: .; cdr3_length: 16; cdr3_nt: TGCGCCAGCAGCCAAGATGGGGGCACCATTAATGAAAAACTGTTTTTT; cdr3_aa: CASSQDGGTINEKLFF
j_call: TRBJ2-7; v_call: TRBV4-3; clone_size: .; d_call: TRBD2; cdr3_length: 18; cdr3_nt: TGCGCCAGCAGCCTAAAATTCCCCCCGGCGGGGGGAGGATTCGAGCAGTACTTC; cdr3_aa: CASSLKFPPAGGGFEQYF
j_call: TRBJ2-1; v_call: TRBV6-6; clone_size: few; d_call: .; cdr3_length: 11; cdr3_nt: TGTGCCAGCACCAGGGCGAATGAGCAGTTCTTC; cdr3_aa: CASTRANEQFF
j_call: TRBJ2-7; v_call: TRBV7-2; clone_size: .; d_call: TRBD2; cdr3_length: 18; cdr3_nt: TGTGCCAGCAGCTTACAAGCGGGGGGGCCCCGACTATCCTACGAGCAGTACTTC; cdr3_aa: CASSLQAGGPRLSYEQYF
j_call: TRBJ2-7; v_call: TRBV5-4; clone_size: few; d_call: TRBD1; cdr3_length: 15; cdr3_nt: TGTGCCAGCAGCGCCCGGGACAGGGGATCCTACGAGCAGTACTTC; cdr3_aa: CASSARDRGSYEQYF
j_call: TRBJ1-6; v_call: TRBV6-5; clone_size: .; d_call: .; cdr3_length: 14; cdr3_nt: TGTGCCAGCAGTTACGGTCTAGGTAATTCACCCCTCCACTTT; cdr3_aa: CASSYGLGNSPLHF
j_call: TRBJ1-1; v_call: TRBV2; clone_size: few; d_call: TRBD1; cdr3_length: 13; cdr3_nt: TGTGCCAGCAGCGGACAGGGGAACACTGAAGCTTTCTTT; cdr3_aa: CASSGQGNTEAFF
j_call: TRBJ1-5; v_call: TRBV27; clone_size: .; d_call: .; cdr3_length: 13; cdr3_nt: TGTGCCAGCAGCATCAGGGTTAATCAGCCCCAGCATTTT; cdr3_aa: CASSIRVNQPQHF
j_call: TRBJ2-3; v_call: TRBV14; clone_size: few; d_call: TRBD2; cdr3_length: 18; cdr3_nt: TGTGCCAGCAGCCGGACCCTACTAGCGGGGGGGGACACAGATACGCAGTATTTT; cdr3_aa: CASSRTLLAGGDTDTQYF
j_call: TRBJ2-2; v_call: TRBV9; clone_size: .; d_call: .; cdr3_length: 14; cdr3_nt: TGTGCCAGCAGCGTAGGAGGGGGAGCCGGGGAGCTGTTTTTT; cdr3_aa: CASSVGGGAGELFF
j_call: TRBJ2-7; v_call: TRBV7-9; clone_size: few; d_call: .; cdr3_length: 14; cdr3_nt: TGTGCCAGCAGCTTAGCCGAGGACTCCTACGAGCAGTACTTC; cdr3_aa: CASSLAEDSYEQYF
j_call: TRBJ1-1; v_call: TRBV18; clone_size: .; d_call: .; cdr3_length: 13; cdr3_nt: TGTGCCAGCTCCCCGCCGGGGAGAGTTGAAGCTTTCTTT; cdr3_aa: CASSPPGRVEAFF
j_call: TRBJ2-5; v_call: TRBV7-2; clone_size: few; d_call: .; cdr3_length: 15; cdr3_nt: TGTGCCAGCAGCTTAGTTTCGGGGGAGCAAGGGACCCAGTACTTC; cdr3_aa: CASSLVSGEQGTQYF
j_call: TRBJ2-7; v_call: TRBV7-9; clone_size: few; d_call: TRBD1; cdr3_length: 13; cdr3_nt: TGTGCCAGCAGCTTAGGACAGGGGACCGAGCAGTACTTC; cdr3_aa: CASSLGQGTEQYF
j_call: TRBJ1-4; v_call: TRBV29-1; clone_size: .; d_call: TRBD1; cdr3_length: 11; cdr3_nt: TGCGGGGGGCAGGGGGCCTCAAAACTGTTTTTT; cdr3_aa: CGGQGASKLFF
j_call: TRBJ2-1; v_call: TRBV18; clone_size: few; d_call: .; cdr3_length: 15; cdr3_nt: TGTGCCAGCTCACCAGCGGAAAACTCCTACAATGAGCAGTTCTTC; cdr3_aa: CASSPAENSYNEQFF
j_call: TRBJ2-3; v_call: TRBV9; clone_size: .; d_call: .; cdr3_length: 12; cdr3_nt: TGTGCCAGCAATAGCCCGGCAGATACGCAGTATTTT; cdr3_aa: CASNSPADTQYF
j_call: TRBJ1-6; v_call: TRBV2; clone_size: .; d_call: TRBD1; cdr3_length: 13; cdr3_nt: TGTGCCACTCTTAGACAGGGTACTTCACCCCTCCACTTT; cdr3_aa: CATLRQGTSPLHF
j_call: TRBJ1-2; v_call: TRBV7-9; clone_size: few; d_call: .; cdr3_length: 15; cdr3_nt: TGTGCCAGCAGCGCTAGCGGCCAGGCTAACTATGGCTACACCTTC; cdr3_aa: CASSASGQANYGYTF
j_call: TRBJ2-1; v_call: TRBV14; clone_size: .; d_call: .; cdr3_length: 14; cdr3_nt: TGTGCCAGCAGCCAACTTGGAGGGTACGGTGAGCAGTTCTTC; cdr3_aa: CASSQLGGYGEQFF
j_call: TRBJ1-5; v_call: TRBV2; clone_size: .; d_call: .; cdr3_length: 17; cdr3_nt: TGTGCCAGCAGTGATGGGAGCGGAGGGTATAGCAATCAGCCCCAGCATTTT; cdr3_aa: CASSDGSGGYSNQPQHF
j_call: TRBJ2-3; v_call: TRBV13; clone_size: few; d_call: .; cdr3_length: 17; cdr3_nt: TGTGCCAGCAGCTTTTTGAAGATGAGGGCAGGTAGAGATACGCAGTATTTT; cdr3_aa: CASSFLKMRAGRDTQYF
j_call: TRBJ2-7; v_call: TRBV18; clone_size: .; d_call: .; cdr3_length: 15; cdr3_nt: TGTGCCAGCTCACCACCTAGGGGGAAGGTCAACGAGCAGTACTTC; cdr3_aa: CASSPPRGKVNEQYF
j_call: TRBJ2-3; v_call: TRBV6-6; clone_size: .; d_call: TRBD1; cdr3_length: 15; cdr3_nt: TGTGCCAGCAGTCAACAGGGGGGACTCAAAGATACGCAGTATTTT; cdr3_aa: CASSQQGGLKDTQYF
j_call: TRBJ1-2; v_call: TRBV6-5; clone_size: few; d_call: .; cdr3_length: 14; cdr3_nt: TGTGCCAGCAGCAGGAACAGGGATAACTATGGCTACACCTTC; cdr3_aa: CASSRNRDNYGYTF
j_call: TRBJ2-7; v_call: TRBV5-1; clone_size: few; d_call: .; cdr3_length: 12; cdr3_nt: TGCGCCAGCAGCAGGAGGGCCTACGAGCAGTACTTC; cdr3_aa: CASSRRAYEQYF
j_call: TRBJ1-1; v_call: TRBV14; clone_size: few; d_call: .; cdr3_length: 15; cdr3_nt: TGTGCCAGCAGCCAAGGTGGAGGAGGGAACACTGAAGCTTTCTTT; cdr3_aa: CASSQGGGGNTEAFF
j_call: TRBJ1-2; v_call: TRBV29-1; clone_size: many; d_call: .; cdr3_length: 11; cdr3_nt: TGCAGCGTTGATCAGGGGAATGGCTACACCTTC; cdr3_aa: CSVDQGNGYTF
j_call: TRBJ2-7; v_call: TRBV18; clone_size: .; d_call: .; cdr3_length: 15; cdr3_nt: TGTGCCAGCTCATTCACCGGACAGAACACCTACGAGCAGTACTTC; cdr3_aa: CASSFTGQNTYEQYF
j_call: TRBJ2-3; v_call: TRBV10-3; clone_size: few; d_call: TRBD1; cdr3_length: 15; cdr3_nt: TGTGCCATCGGGGAGCCGGGACAGGGCACAGATACGCAGTATTTT; cdr3_aa: CAIGEPGQGTDTQYF
j_call: TRBJ1-2; v_call: TRBV4-1; clone_size: few; d_call: .; cdr3_length: 13; cdr3_nt: TGCGCCAGCAGCCAAGAGTCGCGGGCGGGCTACACCTTC; cdr3_aa: CASSQESRAGYTF
j_call: TRBJ2-4; v_call: TRBV27; clone_size: few; d_call: .; cdr3_length: 12; cdr3_nt: TGTGCCAGCAGTGTAACGGGGGACATTCAGTACTTC; cdr3_aa: CASSVTGDIQYF
j_call: TRBJ2-7; v_call: TRBV5-4; clone_size: .; d_call: TRBD1; cdr3_length: 14; cdr3_nt: TGTGCCAGCAGAGGACAGGGAATCCCCCACGAGCAGTACTTC; cdr3_aa: CASRGQGIPHEQYF
j_call: TRBJ2-2; v_call: TRBV10-3; clone_size: few; d_call: .; cdr3_length: 14; cdr3_nt: TGTGCCATCAGAGAGAACAGGGACACCGGGGAGCTGTTTTTT; cdr3_aa: CAIRENRDTGELFF
j_call: TRBJ2-3; v_call: TRBV27; clone_size: few; d_call: TRBD2; cdr3_length: 16; cdr3_nt: TGTGCCAGCAACGCCCTCCCGGGACTACCCACAGATACGCAGTATTTT; cdr3_aa: CASNALPGLPTDTQYF
j_call: TRBJ2-2; v_call: TRBV6-1; clone_size: .; d_call: TRBD1; cdr3_length: 13; cdr3_nt: TGTGCCAGCAGGGACAGGGGCACCGGGGAGCTGTTTTTT; cdr3_aa: CASRDRGTGELFF
j_call: TRBJ1-5; v_call: TRBV18; clone_size: .; d_call: .; cdr3_length: 13; cdr3_nt: TGTGCCAGCTCACTGATAGACAATCAGCCCCAGCATTTT; cdr3_aa: CASSLIDNQPQHF
j_call: TRBJ2-3; v_call: TRBV9; clone_size: .; d_call: .; cdr3_length: 14; cdr3_nt: TGTGCCAGCAGCGTAGCCCAGTCCACAGATACGCAGTATTTT; cdr3_aa: CASSVAQSTDTQYF
j_call: TRBJ2-3; v_call: TRBV6-5; clone_size: .; d_call: TRBD2; cdr3_length: 16; cdr3_nt: TGTGCCAGCAGTTCGACTAGCGGGGGGGCCTCAGATACGCAGTATTTT; cdr3_aa: CASSSTSGGASDTQYF
j_call: TRBJ1-5; v_call: TRBV5-4; clone_size: few; d_call: TRBD1; cdr3_length: 15; cdr3_nt: TGTGCCAGCAGCAGGGACAGGGGCCCGTTGGACGCCCAGCATTTT; cdr3_aa: CASSRDRGPLDAQHF
j_call: TRBJ1-1; v_call: TRBV9; clone_size: .; d_call: TRBD1; cdr3_length: 14; cdr3_nt: TGTGCCAGCAGCATCTCGACAGGGCGGGCTGAAGCTTTCTTT; cdr3_aa: CASSISTGRAEAFF
j_call: TRBJ2-3; v_call: TRBV6-1; clone_size: once; d_call: TRBD1; cdr3_length: 15; cdr3_nt: TGTGCCAGCAGCCGGACAGGGGGCTTCACAGATACGCAGTATTTT; cdr3_aa: CASSRTGGFTDTQYF
j_call: TRBJ2-5; v_call: TRBV6-1; clone_size: .; d_call: TRBD1; cdr3_length: 13; cdr3_nt: TGTGCCAGCAGTAGGGACAGGGTAGAGACCCAGTACTTC; cdr3_aa: CASSRDRVETQYF
j_call: TRBJ2-7; v_call: TRBV4-1; clone_size: .; d_call: TRBD1; cdr3_length: 18; cdr3_nt: TGCGCCAGCAGCCAAGATCTGGGAACAGGGGTCCCCTCCTACGAGCAGTACTTC; cdr3_aa: CASSQDLGTGVPSYEQYF
j_call: TRBJ1-2; v_call: TRBV25-1; clone_size: few; d_call: .; cdr3_length: 13; cdr3_nt: TGTGCCAGCAAACCCACAGGAAATTATGGCTACACCTTC; cdr3_aa: CASKPTGNYGYTF
j_call: TRBJ1-1; v_call: TRBV5-1; clone_size: .; d_call: .; cdr3_length: 12; cdr3_nt: TGCGCCAGCAGCTTACAAGGGAGCGAAGCTTTCTTT; cdr3_aa: CASSLQGSEAFF
j_call: TRBJ1-2; v_call: TRBV29-1; clone_size: few; d_call: .; cdr3_length: 9; cdr3_nt: TGCAGGATCCAGGGTGGCTACACCTTC; cdr3_aa: CRIQGGYTF
j_call: TRBJ1-5; v_call: TRBV18; clone_size: .; d_call: .; cdr3_length: 13; cdr3_nt: TGTGCCAGCTCACCCAGCAGGGATCAGCCCCAGCATTTT; cdr3_aa: CASSPSRDQPQHF
j_call: TRBJ1-2; v_call: TRBV18; clone_size: few; d_call: .; cdr3_length: 16; cdr3_nt: TGTGCCAGCTCACCACCCACCATCGCAGGGGATCGCGGCTACACCTTC; cdr3_aa: CASSPPTIAGDRGYTF
j_call: TRBJ1-6; v_call: TRBV19; clone_size: .; d_call: TRBD1; cdr3_length: 15; cdr3_nt: TGTGCCAGTAGTATGGCCGACAGGGATAATTCACCCCTCCACTTT; cdr3_aa: CASSMADRDNSPLHF
j_call: TRBJ2-7; v_call: TRBV4-1; clone_size: .; d_call: .; cdr3_length: 14; cdr3_nt: TGCGCCAGCAGCCAAGCCCCGGGTCCGAATGAGCAGTACTTC; cdr3_aa: CASSQAPGPNEQYF